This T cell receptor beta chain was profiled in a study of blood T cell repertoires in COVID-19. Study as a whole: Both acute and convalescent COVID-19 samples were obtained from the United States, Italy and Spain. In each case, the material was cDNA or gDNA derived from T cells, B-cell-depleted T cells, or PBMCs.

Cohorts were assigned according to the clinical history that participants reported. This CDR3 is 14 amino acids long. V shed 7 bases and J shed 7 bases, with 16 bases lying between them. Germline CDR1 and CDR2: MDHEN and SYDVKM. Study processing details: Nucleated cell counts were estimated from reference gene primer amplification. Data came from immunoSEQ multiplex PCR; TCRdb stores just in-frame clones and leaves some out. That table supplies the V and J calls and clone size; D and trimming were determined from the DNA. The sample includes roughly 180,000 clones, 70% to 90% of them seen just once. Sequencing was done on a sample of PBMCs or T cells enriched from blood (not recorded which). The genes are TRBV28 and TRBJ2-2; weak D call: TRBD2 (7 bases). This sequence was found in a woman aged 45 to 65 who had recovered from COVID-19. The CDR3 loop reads CASTFGGLIGELFF. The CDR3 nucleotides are TGTGCCAGCACCTTCGGGGGGCTTATCGGGGAGCTGTTTTTT.